One sample yielded the 21 T cell receptor beta chains listed below, sequenced in a study of CXCR3-negative and CXCR3-positive naive CD8 T cells. cDNA libraries for TRB were generated by 5' RACE incorporating UMI labels. TCRdb re-called the 5' RACE reads and catalogs CDR3 proteins one per entry, DNA excluded. The sample totals 150,000 or so distinct CDR3 sequences. Source material: naive CXCR3- CD8+ T cells from blood. Documented subset: CD45RO-CCR7+CD27+CD95- naive CD8+ T cells lacking CXCR3 (TNR3-). The source of these receptors is a human donor in good health. Some clones in this sample may be carry-over from other donors' samples.

This chain joins TRBV4-3 and TRBJ2-3. This CDR3 has 14 residues. Germline loops: CDR1 LGHNA, CDR2 YSLEER. This CDR3 reads CASSQDASADTQYF.

CDR3 in amino acids: CSASPRDFLPYEQYF. The J gene is TRBJ2-7, the V gene TRBV20-1; TCRdb names TRBD2, which stays unverified in the absence of DNA. CDR1 and CDR2 (germline): DFQATT, SNEGSKA (reference sequence). The CDR3 is made up of 15 amino acids.

This CDR3 is CSASTGRHTGELFF. The chain couples TRBV20-1 to TRBJ2-2; as DNA is missing, the TRBD2 call by TCRdb cannot be tested. The length of the CDR3 is 14 residues. CDR1 and CDR2 (germline): DFQATT, SNEGSKA (reference sequence).

This chain links TRBV3-1 with TRBJ1-1; the TCRdb D gene call, TRBD1, has no DNA to confirm it. Germline V gene lookup returns CDR1 LGHDT and CDR2 YNNKEL (reference sequence). This CDR3 is 14 amino acids long. The CDR3 is CASSQGQMNTEAFF.

This chain uses TRBV28 with TRBJ1-5. The CDR3 consists of 14 residues. Germline V lookup: CDR1 MDHEN, CDR2 SYDVKM. The CDR3 is CASSERPFNQPQHF.

V usage is TRBV7-9 and J usage is TRBJ1-3; TCRdb names TRBD1, which stays unverified in the absence of DNA. Germline V lookup: CDR1 SEHNR, CDR2 FQNEAQ (reference sequence). This CDR3 has 17 residues. The CDR3 reads CASSLTPGHRSGNTIYF.

This chain links TRBV29-1 with TRBJ2-1. The CDR3 length is 13 residues. The V gene's germline CDR1 is SQVTM and CDR2 ANQGSEA. CDR3 residues: CSVDGGSYNEQFF.

The rearrangement uses TRBV4-2 and TRBJ2-7. CDR1 is LGHNA and CDR2 is YNFKEQ in the germline V gene. CDR3 length: 15 residues. The CDR3 loop is CASSQEAATIYEQYF.

This rearrangement joins TRBV6-2 or TRBV6-3 to TRBJ1-1. The CDR3 length is 12 residues. Germline V gene data show CDR1 as MNHEY and CDR2 as SVGEGT. CDR3 protein: CASSYTRREAFF.

The chain carries TRBV2 and TRBJ2-7; the TCRdb call, TRBD1, lacks DNA for checking. This CDR3 comprises 14 residues. The V gene's germline CDR1 is SNHLY and CDR2 FYNNEI. Here the CDR3 reads CASSEGQGQYEQYF.

The chain carries TRBV5-1 and TRBJ2-1; TCRdb lists TRBD1, though no DNA is available to test this call. This CDR3 region has 17 residues. Germline CDR1 reads SGHRS; CDR2 reads YFSETQ. The CDR3 protein is CASSLIRGGSSYNEQFF.

The chain combines TRBV25-1 with TRBJ2-3; the D call from TCRdb, TRBD1, cannot be confirmed without DNA. CDR3 length: 15 residues. CDR1 is MGHDK and CDR2 is SYGVNS in the germline V gene. The CDR3 loop reads CASSGPQGMTDTQYF. The full variable domain, completed using reference TRBV25-1 and TRBJ2-3, is EADIYQTPRYLVIGTGKKITLECSQTMGHDKMYWYQQDPGMELHLIHYSYGVNSTEKGDLSSESTVSRIRTEHFPLTLESARPSHTSQYLCASSGPQGMTDTQYFGPGTRLTVL.

The chain is built from TRBV14 and TRBJ2-7. CDR3 size: 11 residues. CDR1 and CDR2 from the germline V gene are SGHDN and FVKESK. This CDR3 reads CASSLGFEQYF.

J is TRBJ2-1 and V is TRBV28. CDR3 size: 14 residues. Germline V gene data show CDR1 as MDHEN and CDR2 as SYDVKM. The CDR3 region is CASSTRRRFNEQFF. Full variable domain (remainder filled in from reference TRBV28 and TRBJ2-1): DVKVTQSSRYLVKRTGEKVFLECVQDMDHENMFWYRQDPGLGLRLIYFSYDVKMKEKGDIPEGYSVSREKKERFSLILESASTNQTSMYLCASSTRRRFNEQFFGPGTRLTVL.

V gene TRBV28 combines with J gene TRBJ1-5; without DNA, the TCRdb call of TRBD1 cannot be checked. The CDR3 sequence is 13 residues long. CDR1 and CDR2 from the germline V gene are MDHEN and SYDVKM. CDR3: CATNRGGNQPQHF.

The chain recombines TRBV4-2 with TRBJ2-5; the TCRdb D gene call, TRBD1, has no DNA to confirm it. Germline CDR1 LGHNA, CDR2 YNFKEQ. The CDR3 extends over 16 amino acids. CDR3 sequence reads: CASSQSVTGPQETQYF.

The chain has TRBV25-1 and TRBJ2-1; TCRdb indicates TRBD1, and absent DNA this call remains unverified. CDR1 and CDR2 from the germline V gene are MGHDK and SYGVNS. This CDR3 contains 13 residues. CDR3 protein: CPRGGSSYNEQFF.

The V gene is TRBV4-2, the J gene TRBJ2-3; TCRdb gives TRBD1 as the D gene, but with no DNA this cannot be confirmed. The CDR3 totals 14 residues. Germline V gives CDR1 LGHNA, CDR2 YNFKEQ. The CDR3 loop is CASSRDQDTDTQYF.

The chain employs TRBV11-2 and TRBJ2-5; checking the TCRdb D call of TRBD1 is not possible without DNA. The CDR3 is 15 amino acids. Germline CDR1 and CDR2: SGHAT and FQNNGV. The CDR3 loop reads CASSSFPDGQETQYF.

The chain uses TRBV29-1 and TRBJ2-7. CDR3 length: 12 amino acids. Germline V lookup: CDR1 SQVTM, CDR2 ANQGSEA. The CDR3 loop reads CSVQESSYEQYF.

The CDR3 loop is CASSLVLPGQATTGELFF. This sequence joins TRBV7-3 and TRBJ2-2; the TCRdb call, TRBD1, lacks DNA for checking. Germline V gene data show CDR1 as SGHTA and CDR2 as FQGTGA. CDR3 size: 18 residues. Full variable domain (rest looked up from reference TRBV7-3 and TRBJ2-2): GAGVSQTPSNKVTEKGKYVELRCDPISGHTALYWYRQSLGQGPEFLIYFQGTGAADDSGLPNDRFFAVRPEGSVSTLKIQRTERGDSAVYLCASSLVLPGQATTGELFFGEGSRLTVL.